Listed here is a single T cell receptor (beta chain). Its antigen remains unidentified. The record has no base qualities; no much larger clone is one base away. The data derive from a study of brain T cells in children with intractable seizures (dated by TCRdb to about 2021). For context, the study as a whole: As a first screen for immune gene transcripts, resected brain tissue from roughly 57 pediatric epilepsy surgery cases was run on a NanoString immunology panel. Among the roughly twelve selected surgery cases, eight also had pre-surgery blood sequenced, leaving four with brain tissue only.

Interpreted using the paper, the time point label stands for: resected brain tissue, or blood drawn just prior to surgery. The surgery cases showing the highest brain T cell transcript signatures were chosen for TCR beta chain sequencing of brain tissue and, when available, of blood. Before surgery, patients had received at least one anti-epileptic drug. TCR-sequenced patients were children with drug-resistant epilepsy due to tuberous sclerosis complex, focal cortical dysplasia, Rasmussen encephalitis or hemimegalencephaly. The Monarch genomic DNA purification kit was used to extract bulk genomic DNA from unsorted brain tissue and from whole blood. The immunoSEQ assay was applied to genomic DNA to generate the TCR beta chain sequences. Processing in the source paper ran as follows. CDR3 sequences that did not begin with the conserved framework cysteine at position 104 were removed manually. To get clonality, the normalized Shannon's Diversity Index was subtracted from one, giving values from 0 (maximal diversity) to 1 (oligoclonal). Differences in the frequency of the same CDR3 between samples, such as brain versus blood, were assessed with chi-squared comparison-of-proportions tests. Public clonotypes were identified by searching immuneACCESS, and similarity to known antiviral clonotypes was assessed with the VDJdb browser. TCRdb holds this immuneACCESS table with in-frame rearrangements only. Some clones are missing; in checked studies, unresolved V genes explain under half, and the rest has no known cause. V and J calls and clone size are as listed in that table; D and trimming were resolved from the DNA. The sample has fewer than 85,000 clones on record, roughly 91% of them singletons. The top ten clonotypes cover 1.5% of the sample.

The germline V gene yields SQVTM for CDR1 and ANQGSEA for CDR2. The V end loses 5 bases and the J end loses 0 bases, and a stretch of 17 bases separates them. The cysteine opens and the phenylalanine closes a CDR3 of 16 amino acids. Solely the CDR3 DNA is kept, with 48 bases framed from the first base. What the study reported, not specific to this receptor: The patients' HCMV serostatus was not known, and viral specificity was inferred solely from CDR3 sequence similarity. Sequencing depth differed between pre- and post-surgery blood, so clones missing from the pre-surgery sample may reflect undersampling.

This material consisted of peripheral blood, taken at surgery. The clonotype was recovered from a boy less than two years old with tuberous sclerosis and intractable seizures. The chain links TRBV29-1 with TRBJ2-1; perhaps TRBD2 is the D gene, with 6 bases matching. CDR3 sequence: CSVSGTPINSYNEQFF. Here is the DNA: TGCAGCGTTTCCGGGACTCCAATCAACTCCTACAATGAGCAGTTCTTC.